There are a few counts of the clone carrying this T cell receptor beta chain. The length of the CDR3 is 14 residues. The V and J ends lost 0 bases and 4 bases, in that order; junction bases with no gene match: 2. The germline gives CDR1 SGHRS, CDR2 YFSETQ. Original data processing: Scientists estimated how many nucleated cells there were by amplifying reference gene primers. The method was immunoSEQ multiplex PCR; TCRdb's version includes in-frame clones alone and lacks a portion of them. The V and J calls and the clone size are those of that table, but D and trimming were determined from the DNA. The table includes 130,000 or so clones, 55% to 70% detected once. The entry originates in a study of blood T cell repertoires in COVID-19. At the level of the study: Acute and convalescent COVID-19 specimens originated in the United States, Italy and Spain. Sample material is recorded as cDNA or gDNA derived from T cells, B-cell-depleted T cells, or PBMCs.

V and J are TRBV5-1 and TRBJ2-7; TRBD1 matches 9 bases. The sample taken for sequencing was peripheral blood. This sequence originates from an older woman with acute or convalescent COVID-19. Here the CDR3 reads CASSLVQGAYEQYF. The DNA for the CDR3 is TGCGCCAGCAGCTTGGTACAGGGGGCTTACGAGCAGTACTTC.